The 29 T cell receptor beta chains below come from one sample, sequenced in a study of blood T cell repertoires in COVID-19. The repertoire was sequenced with immunoSEQ multiplex PCR; TCRdb's copy has only in-frame clones and lacks some. The sample includes around 250,000 clones, 88% of them seen just once. The material sequenced was PBMCs or T cells enriched from blood (not recorded which). These receptor sequences come from a woman aged 40-49 years who had been exposed to COVID-19.

The rearrangement links TRBV4-2 to TRBJ1-2; 10 bases line up with TRBD1. The CDR3 runs to 15 residues. V lost 4 bases and J lost 3; bases outside the gene matches: 5. Germline CDR1 is LGHNA and CDR2 is YNFKEQ. CDR3 sequence: CASSLFGQGDYGYTF. In nucleotides, the CDR3 is TGTGCCAGCAGCCTTTTTGGACAGGGGGACTATGGCTACACCTTC.

In this sample, this clone turned up once. This chain connects TRBV2 to TRBJ2-2; possibly TRBD2 for D (5 bases). The ends were cut back, 7 bases at V and 5 bases at J, with 14 bases in the middle. CDR3 size: 14 residues. The germline V gene has CDR1 SNHLY and CDR2 FYNNEI. The chain's CDR3 is CASKIESGTGELFF. The CDR3 DNA sequence: TGTGCCAGCAAGATAGAAAGCGGAACCGGGGAGCTGTTTTTT.

This clone has only one observation. The chain carries TRBV27 and TRBJ2-7; D is possibly TRBD2 (6 bases). The CDR3 length is 15 residues. The V end was cut by 4 bases, the J end by 1 base, with 14 bases between. CDR1 and CDR2 from the germline V gene are MNHEY and SMNVEV (reference sequence). As DNA, the CDR3 is TGTGCCAGCAGTTCCCTGGGCGCGGGGTCCTACGAGCAGTACTTC. This sequence encodes CASSSLGAGSYEQYF.

The V and J genes are TRBV6-1 and TRBJ1-2; D gene unclear. V was trimmed by 3 bases and J by 7 bases, leaving 9 bases between them. The germline V gene has CDR1 MNHNS and CDR2 SASEGT. The CDR3 is made up of 12 amino acids. This chain's CDR3 is CASSDRLSGYTF. The CDR3 region has the DNA TGTGCCAGCAGTGACAGGCTCTCTGGCTACACCTTC.

The rearrangement links TRBV5-1 to TRBJ2-2, with 8 bases that match TRBD1. V shed 4 bases, J shed 1 base, and the junction held 6 bases outside the gene matches. Germline lookup yields CDR1 SGHRS and CDR2 YFSETQ. This CDR3 is built from 16 residues. The CDR3 nucleotides read TGCGCCAGCAGCAGATCCGGACAGGGGAACACCGGGGAGCTGTTTTTT. Its protein is CASSRSGQGNTGELFF.

The chain is built from TRBV19 and TRBJ1-1, with 7 bases fitting TRBD1. The V and J ends lost 1 base and 2 bases, in that order; junction bases with no gene match: 4. Germline V gives CDR1 LNHDA, CDR2 SQIVND (reference sequence). CDR3 size: 15 residues. The CDR3 nucleotides read TGTGCCAGTAGTATAGTACCAGGGGGAAACACTGAAGCTTTCTTT. This gives the protein CASSIVPGGNTEAFF.

This chain uses TRBV27 with TRBJ1-4; the D is unclear. V lost 3 bases and J lost 7, with 18 bases in between. Germline loops: CDR1 MNHEY, CDR2 SMNVEV (reference sequence). This CDR3 is 16 amino acids long. CDR3 sequence (DNA): TGTGCCAGCAGTTTTAGTATCGGGTCGATTGGTGAAAAACTGTTTTTT. Amino acid sequence: CASSFSIGSIGEKLFF.

In its sample, this clone was seen once. The rearrangement joins TRBV2 to TRBJ2-7; D gene ambiguous. Germline values: CDR1 SNHLY, CDR2 FYNNEI. CDR3 size: 11 residues. With 8 bases removed from V and 2 bases from J, the gap between germline ends came to 7 bases. CDR3 sequence reads: CASRETYEQYV. Written as DNA, the CDR3 is TGTGCCAGCCGAGAAACCTACGAGCAGTACGTC.

This clone was seen only once. V is TRBV6-2 or TRBV6-3 and J is TRBJ2-5; TRBD1 aligns across 8 bases. Germline loops: CDR1 MNHEY, CDR2 SVGEGT. The CDR3 sequence is 12 residues long. J was trimmed by 5 bases and V by 5 bases; bases with no gene match: 1. The CDR3: CASSNRGETQYF. The DNA for the CDR3 is TGTGCCAGCAGTAACAGGGGGGAGACCCAGTACTTC.

The chain recombines TRBV5-1 with TRBJ2-1, with a weak D call TRBD1 (6 bases). This CDR3 is 16 amino acids long. Trimming left V 4 bases short and J 8 bases short, with 22 bases between. Germline CDR1 SGHRS, CDR2 YFSETQ. The CDR3 loop is CASSPGQQGLVDEQFF. The CDR3 bases are TGCGCCAGCAGCCCCGGACAGCAAGGTTTAGTAGATGAGCAGTTCTTC.

The chain employs TRBV12-3 or TRBV12-4 and TRBJ1-3; D perhaps matches TRBD1 (6 bases). V dropped 7 bases and J dropped 8 bases, with 15 bases sitting between them. This CDR3 region has 13 residues. The CDR3 nucleotides read TGTGCCAGCACCCACGGGACACGAGACACCATATATTTT. Protein sequence: CASTHGTRDTIYF.

The chain carries TRBV6-1 and TRBJ2-1, with 10 bases identical to TRBD2. V dropped 1 base and J dropped 3; count of bases not matched to a gene: 9. The germline gives CDR1 MNHNS, CDR2 SASEGT. This CDR3 has 18 amino acids. The CDR3 DNA sequence: TGTGCCAGCAGTGAAGGGCTAGCGGGAGCGGTGGACTACAATGAGCAGTTCTTC. This sequence encodes CASSEGLAGAVDYNEQFF.

The genes are TRBV4-1 and TRBJ1-2; TRBD1 matches at 9 bases. The J segment lost 6 bases and the V segment lost 0 bases, leaving 8 bases of the junction unmatched. Germline CDR1 and CDR2: MGHRA and YSYEKL. The CDR3 extends over 16 amino acids. The CDR3 sequence: CASSQDRTGARDGYTF. In DNA, the CDR3 is TGCGCCAGCAGCCAAGATCGGACAGGGGCCAGAGATGGCTACACCTTC.

V usage is TRBV28 and J usage is TRBJ1-1; TRBD1 agrees at 7 bases. This CDR3 is 15 amino acids long. Germline values: CDR1 MDHEN, CDR2 SYDVKM. V was clipped by 5 bases and J by 1 base; unmatched bases: 7. DNA for the CDR3: TGTGCCAGCAGTCCCGGGACAGTTGGGAACACTGAAGCTTTCTTT. As protein: CASSPGTVGNTEAFF.

The V and J genes are TRBV29-1 and TRBJ1-2; 11 nucleotides agree with TRBD1. CDR1 and CDR2 from the germline V gene are SQVTM and ANQGSEA. V was pared by 3 bases and J by 0 bases, with 12 bases of the junction left unmatched. The CDR3 covers 18 residues. CDR3 region: CSVDAAGQGGRANYGYTF. CDR3 sequence (DNA): TGCAGCGTTGATGCGGCGGGACAGGGGGGGAGAGCTAACTATGGCTACACCTTC.

This rearrangement joins TRBV25-1 to TRBJ1-4; no firm D call. V was pared by 4 bases and J by 2 bases, with 11 bases between. Per the germline V gene, CDR1 is MGHDK and CDR2 is SYGVNS. CDR3 length: 15 residues. CDR3 sequence (DNA): TGTGCCAGCAGTGCTACCGGGAGCACTAATGAAAAACTGTTTTTT. Its protein product is CASSATGSTNEKLFF.

The chain recombines TRBV19 with TRBJ1-2; no clear D. The V end lost 5 bases, the J end lost 5 bases, and 3 bases lay between the germline ends. The CDR3 totals 10 residues. The germline V gene encodes CDR1 LNHDA and CDR2 SQIVND (reference sequence). In DNA, the CDR3 is TGTGCCAGTAGTTCATATGGCTACACCTTC. This translates into CASSSYGYTF. The variable domain in full, completed from reference TRBV19 and TRBJ1-2, reads DGGITQSPKYLFRKEGQNVTLSCEQNLNHDAMYWYRQDPGQGLRLIYYSQIVNDFQKGDIAEGYSVSREKKESFPLTVTSAQKNPTAFYLCASSSYGYTFGSGTRLTVV.

The V gene is TRBV29-1, the J gene TRBJ1-1; D is unresolved. Germline loops: CDR1 SQVTM, CDR2 ANQGSEA. Trimming took 4 bases from V and 4 from J, leaving 16 bases between them. The CDR3 covers 14 residues. The DNA for the CDR3 is TGCAGCGTTGGCGGTTCAATGAGGCCCACTGAAGCTTTCTTT. It is translated as CSVGGSMRPTEAFF.

This chain uses TRBV7-3 with TRBJ1-5, with D hard to call. Trimming stripped 0 bases from V and 5 bases from J, with 5 bases between. This CDR3 spans 13 amino acids. The germline V gene encodes CDR1 SGHTA and CDR2 FQGTGA. CDR3 sequence reads: CASSLTPDQPQHF. The CDR3 DNA is TGTGCCAGCAGCTTAACCCCCGATCAGCCCCAGCATTTT.

The chain combines TRBV30 with TRBJ1-2; D is perhaps TRBD1 (5 bases). The ends were cut back, 1 base at V and 2 bases at J, with 14 bases in the middle. This CDR3 has 15 residues. CDR1 is GTSNPN and CDR2 is SVGIG in the germline V gene (reference sequence). The CDR3 loop is CAWSAPRGGNYGYTF. The CDR3 DNA is TGTGCCTGGAGTGCCCCCCGGGGGGGGAACTATGGCTACACCTTC.

The chain has TRBV6-1 and TRBJ1-2; D is unresolved. This CDR3 contains 14 residues. Looked up from germline, CDR1 is MNHNS and CDR2 is SASEGT. V lost 0 bases, J lost 7 bases, and 12 bases lay in between. The CDR3 loop is CASSEARAALGYTF. The CDR3 coding sequence is TGTGCCAGCAGTGAAGCGAGGGCAGCTCTTGGCTACACCTTC.

CDR3 protein: CASRQGRDEQFF. The DNA of the CDR3 is TGTGCCAGCCGACAGGGGCGAGATGAGCAGTTCTTC. The chain uses TRBV14 and TRBJ2-1, with 8 bases matching TRBD1. V lost 8 bases to trimming and J lost 8 bases; unmatched junction nucleotides: 5. Germline-derived CDR1 and CDR2 are SGHDN and FVKESK. This CDR3 region has 12 residues.

A few counts support this clone. The V gene is TRBV19, the J gene TRBJ1-5; 9 positions agree with TRBD1. Germline values: CDR1 LNHDA, CDR2 SQIVND (reference sequence). V shed 5 bases, J shed 2 bases, and the junction held 10 bases outside the gene matches. The CDR3 is made up of 17 amino acids. The CDR3 bases are TGTGCCAGTAGTGGAGACGGACGGACAGGGGGCAATCAGCCCCAGCATTTT. This codes for CASSGDGRTGGNQPQHF.

The V call is TRBV24-1, the J call TRBJ2-3; D possibly corresponds to TRBD2 (6 bases). Trimming removed 1 base from V and 2 bases from J, with 9 bases in between. The germline gives CDR1 KGHDR, CDR2 SFDVKD. This CDR3 spans 15 amino acids. The CDR3 sequence is CATSDFGDSTDTQYF. The CDR3 coding sequence is TGTGCCACCAGTGATTTTGGGGACTCCACAGATACGCAGTATTTT.

As to this clone: Other DNA sequences within the sample encode an identical CDR3. The V call is TRBV6-5, the J call TRBJ1-1; D remains ambiguous. The germline gives CDR1 MNHEY, CDR2 SVGAGI. The germline V and J ends were trimmed by 6 bases and 1 base, with 9 bases remaining between them. The CDR3 is made up of 13 amino acids. DNA of the CDR3: TGTGCCAGCAGCTCGGGGAGGAACACTGAAGCTTTCTTT. Translation: CASSSGRNTEAFF.

This clone was found once. The V gene is TRBV11-1, the J gene TRBJ2-2; possible D gene TRBD1, 6 bases. Germline lookup yields CDR1 SGHAT and CDR2 FQDESV (reference sequence). This CDR3 spans 15 amino acids. Trimming took 5 bases from V and 7 from J, leaving 17 bases between them. The CDR3 sequence is CASSAWAGAVGELFF. As DNA, the CDR3 is TGTGCCAGCAGCGCCTGGGCAGGGGCGGTCGGGGAGCTGTTTTTT.

This chain uses TRBV12-5 with TRBJ1-3, with 9 bases that match TRBD1. The CDR3 spans 15 residues. Losses at the gene ends were 2 bases for V and 3 bases for J; bases not matched to a gene: 2. CDR1 and CDR2 from the germline V gene are LGHNT and FRNRAP. CDR3 nucleotides: TGTGCTAGTGGTTTGACAGGGGGCTTTGGAAACACCATATATTTT. Protein: CASGLTGGFGNTIYF.

V gene TRBV4-2 combines with J gene TRBJ1-2; 8 nucleotides align to TRBD1. In germline, CDR1 is LGHNA, CDR2 YNFKEQ. Trimming removed 1 base from V and 5 bases from J; junction bases left unmatched: 6. The CDR3 runs to 15 residues. The CDR3 DNA follows: TGTGCCAGCAGCCAAGCTAAGGGACAGGCTTATGGCTACACCTTC. It encodes CASSQAKGQAYGYTF.

The chain carries TRBV19 and TRBJ1-2, with D maybe TRBD1 (6 bases). This CDR3 is built from 16 residues. With 4 bases removed from V and 3 bases from J, the gap between germline ends came to 18 bases. In germline, CDR1 is LNHDA, CDR2 SQIVND (reference sequence). CDR3 bases: TGTGCCAGTAGTAGCCCCGGGGGGGGCCGCTACTATGGCTACACCTTC. Translation: CASSSPGGGRYYGYTF.